This TCR beta chain was retrieved from a study of blood T cell repertoires in COVID-19. Study-level information: T cells, B-cell-depleted T cells, or PBMCs provided the cDNA or gDNA that served as material.

Germline V gene lookup returns CDR1 MDHEN and CDR2 SYDVKM. The trim removed 7 bases at V and 4 bases at J, leaving 11 bases unmatched. The CDR3 runs 17 residues. Only one count was recorded for this clone. Clinical history as reported by participants underpinned cohort assignment. Libraries were prepared by immunoSEQ multiplex PCR; TCRdb keeps only in-frame clonotypes and omits some of them. The table includes 230,000 or so clones, 88% detected once. Sequences were obtained from PBMCs or T cells enriched from blood (not recorded which). The clonotype was recovered from a woman aged 50 to 60 with acute COVID-19. The chain carries TRBV28 and TRBJ2-3; 13 positions match TRBD2. CDR3 nucleotide sequence: TGTGCCAGCACTCTTGGACTAGCGGGAGCCTCGGCAGATACGCAGTATTTT. This encodes CASTLGLAGASADTQYF.